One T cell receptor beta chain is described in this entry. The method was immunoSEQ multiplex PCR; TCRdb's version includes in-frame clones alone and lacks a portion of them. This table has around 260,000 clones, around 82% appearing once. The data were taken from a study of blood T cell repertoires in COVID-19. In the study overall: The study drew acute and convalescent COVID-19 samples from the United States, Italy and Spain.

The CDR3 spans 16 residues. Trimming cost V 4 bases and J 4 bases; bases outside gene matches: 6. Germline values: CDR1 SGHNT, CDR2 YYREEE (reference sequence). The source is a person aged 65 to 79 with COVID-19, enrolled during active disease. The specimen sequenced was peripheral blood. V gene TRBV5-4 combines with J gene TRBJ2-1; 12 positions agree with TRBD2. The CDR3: CASSGTGTSGYNEQFF. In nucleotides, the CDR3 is TGTGCCAGCAGCGGAACGGGGACTAGCGGGTACAATGAGCAGTTCTTC.